The rows below give T cell receptor beta chains drawn from one sample of a study of T cell responses to AZD1222 COVID-19 vaccine. Sequencing used immunoSEQ multiplex PCR; TCRdb keeps in-frame clones, though not all of them. Among about 76,000 clones listed, 70% to 90% were seen once. The sequencing used peripheral blood, collected on day 0 of AZD1222 vaccination. The origin of the receptors is an adult in good health. The CDR3 runs from the conserved cysteine through the conserved F or W. A D gene is named only where the DNA matches it firmly. Only part of the rows carry a size: once, few, many, or a class if the clone is expanded.

abundance	d_gene	v_gene	j_gene	CDR3nt	CDR3aa
.	.	TRBV24-1	TRBJ1-1	TGTGCCACCAGTGAGGGGGAGCGAACTGAAGCTTTCTTT	CATSEGERTEAFF
.	TRBD2	TRBV5-4	TRBJ2-3	TGTGCCAGCAGCCGATCCGGGACTAGCGGGGTGGGTGGTACGCAGTATTTT	CASSRSGTSGVGGTQYF
few	TRBD2	TRBV10-1	TRBJ2-3	TGCGCCAGCAGTGACCCGACTAGCGGGGGGGCCACAGATACGCAGTATTTT	CASSDPTSGGATDTQYF
once	TRBD1	TRBV6-5	TRBJ1-4	TGTGCCAGCAGTTTAGCCGGGACAGATGGAAAACTGTTTTTT	CASSLAGTDGKLFF
.	.	TRBV28	TRBJ1-5	TGTGCCAGCAGTTTATCCTCAGGGGCCCTCCAGCCCCAGCATTTT	CASSLSSGALQPQHF
few	.	TRBV7-2	TRBJ1-3	TGTGCCAGCAGCCGTCGGGCAGGGGCTGGAAACACCATATATTTT	CASSRRAGAGNTIYF
.	.	TRBV28	TRBJ2-6	TGTGCCAGCAGACAACAGGGGAGGACTGGGGCCAACGTCCTGACTTTC	CASRQQGRTGANVLTF
.	.	TRBV3-1/TRBV3-2	TRBJ2-5	TGTGCCAGCAGCCAAACTAGGGACCAAGAGACCCAGTACTTC	CASSQTRDQETQYF
once	.	TRBV3-1/TRBV3-2	TRBJ1-1	TGTGCCAGCAGCAATAACAGGGAGAGGGCTGAAGCTTTCTTT	CASSNNRERAEAFF
.	TRBD1	TRBV6-5	TRBJ2-3	TGTGCCAGCAGAGGCGGACAGGGTAAACATACGCAGTATTTT	CASRGGQGKHTQYF
.	.	TRBV6-5	TRBJ1-1	TGTGCCAGCAGTTCAGCCCCCAGGGGTAACACTGAAGCTTTCTTT	CASSSAPRGNTEAFF
.	.	TRBV24-1	TRBJ2-3	TGTGCCACGAGGGGCTGGGGCACAGATACGCAGTATTTT	CATRGWGTDTQYF
.	.	TRBV2	TRBJ2-1	TGTGCCAGCAGAGAGGGCGGCAGCGCCCAGTCCTACAATGAGCAGTTCTTC	CASREGGSAQSYNEQFF
once	TRBD2	TRBV7-3	TRBJ2-3	TGTGCCAGCAGCTCACCAGTCCCGGGACTAGCGGGAGGAGGGACAGATACGCAGTATTTT	CASSSPVPGLAGGGTDTQYF
.	TRBD1	TRBV5-1	TRBJ2-6	TGCGCCAGTACCTGGACAGGGGTCACCTCTGGGGCCAACGTCCTGACTTTC	CASTWTGVTSGANVLTF
.	.	TRBV28	TRBJ1-1	TGTGCCAGCAGTTTCTCTGGGCAGCAGAACACTGAAGCTTTCTTT	CASSFSGQQNTEAFF
.	.	TRBV10-3	TRBJ1-2	TGTGCCATCGTGGGACGGCCCTCTGGAGGCTACACCTTC	CAIVGRPSGGYTF
.	TRBD2	TRBV18	TRBJ2-1	TGTGCCAGCTCACCACAACTAGCGGGGGAAAATGAGCAGTTCTTC	CASSPQLAGENEQFF
.	.	TRBV12-3/TRBV12-4	TRBJ2-2	TGTGCCAGCAGACTGGTGACCGGGGAGCTGTTTTTT	CASRLVTGELFF
.	.	TRBV3-1/TRBV3-2	TRBJ1-5	TGTGCCAGCAGCCCTCGGGGGGGCAATCAGCCCCAGCATTTT	CASSPRGGNQPQHF
once	TRBD1	TRBV19	TRBJ1-6	TGTGCCAGTAGTACCGGACAGGCGTTTTCGGGTTCACCCCTCCACTTT	CASSTGQAFSGSPLHF
.	.	TRBV15	TRBJ2-2	TGTGCCACCAGCACCCCGGTCTCTGCGAACACCGGGGAGCTGTTTTTT	CATSTPVSANTGELFF
.	.	TRBV3-1/TRBV3-2	TRBJ2-5	TGTGCCAGCAGCCAAGGAGTAAGAGAGCGGTACTTC	CASSQGVRERYF
.	.	TRBV28	TRBJ1-6	TGTGCCAGCAACTCGATGCGGTATTGGAGGTGGTCACCCCTCCACTTT	CASNSMRYWRWSPLHF
.	.	TRBV11-2	TRBJ2-2	TGTGCCAGCAGCTTAGAACAAAACACCGGGGAGCTGTTTTTT	CASSLEQNTGELFF
.	.	TRBV19	TRBJ2-1	TGTGCCAGTAGTATATTCCATACTAGCACGAATGAGCAGTTCTTC	CASSIFHTSTNEQFF
once	.	TRBV19	TRBJ2-2	TGTGCCAGTAGTCGTGAGGTGGGCGGGGAGCTGTTTTTT	CASSREVGGELFF